This TCR beta chain was observed in a study of blood T cell repertoires in COVID-19. Study background: From T cells, B-cell-depleted T cells, or PBMCs came the material, which was cDNA or gDNA.

Sequencing used immunoSEQ multiplex PCR; TCRdb keeps in-frame clones, though not all of them. This table holds tens of thousands of clones, around 90% found once. The CDR3 is made up of 15 amino acids. Germline V gene lookup returns CDR1 MNHNS and CDR2 SASEGT. The trim removed 6 bases at V and 4 bases at J, leaving 7 bases unmatched. This chain connects TRBV6-1 to TRBJ2-1; 9 nucleotides line up with TRBD1. The receptor was isolated from a woman of 80 years or more with active COVID-19. Material for sequencing was peripheral blood. The CDR3 nucleotides are TGTGCCAGCAGCACCGGGACAGGGAGATACAATGAGCAGTTCTTC. This encodes CASSTGTGRYNEQFF.